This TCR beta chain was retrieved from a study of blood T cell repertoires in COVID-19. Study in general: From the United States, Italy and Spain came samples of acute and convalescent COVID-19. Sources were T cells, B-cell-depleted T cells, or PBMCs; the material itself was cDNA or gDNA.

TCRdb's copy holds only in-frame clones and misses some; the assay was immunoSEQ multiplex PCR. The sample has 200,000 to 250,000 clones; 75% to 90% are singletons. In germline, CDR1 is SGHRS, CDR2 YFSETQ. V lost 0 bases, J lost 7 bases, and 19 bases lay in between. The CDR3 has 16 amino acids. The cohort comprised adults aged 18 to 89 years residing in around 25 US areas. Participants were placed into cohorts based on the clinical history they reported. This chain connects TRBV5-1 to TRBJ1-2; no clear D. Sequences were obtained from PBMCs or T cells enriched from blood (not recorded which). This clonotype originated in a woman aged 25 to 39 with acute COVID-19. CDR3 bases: TGCGCCAGCAGCTTGGCTCGTCCGGGAAGCCAAAGTGGCTACACCTTC. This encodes CASSLARPGSQSGYTF.